Shown below are 26 T cell receptor beta chains from a single sample sequenced in a study of blood T cells in healthy people across ages. A second 7 to 11 cycle PCR used barcoded and J-beta primers. TCRdb redid the calling of the 5' RACE reads with MiXCR, one entry per CDR3 protein. The repertoire includes around 870,000 distinct CDR3 sequences, 29% of them detected once, and approximately 15% sits in the top ten. Sequencing was performed on blood. These receptors were collected from a woman older than 75 in good health.

The CDR3 spells CASSPGSGEQYF. The CDR3 nucleotides are TGTGCCAGCAGCCCAGGGTCTGGGGAGCAGTACTTC. The J gene is TRBJ2-4, the V gene TRBV7-3; D could derive from TRBD1 or TRBD2 (5 bases each). The CDR3 is made up of 12 amino acids. V lost 5 bases and J 13 bases, leaving 15 bases between the germline ends. Germline values: CDR1 SGHTA, CDR2 FQGTGA.

This clonotype was detected ten times or more. The chain recombines TRBV6-2 or TRBV6-3 with TRBJ2-3; D call uncertain. V lost 3 bases and J lost 3, with 10 bases in between. Germline loops: CDR1 MNHEY, CDR2 SVGEGT. The CDR3 length is 14 residues. Here the CDR3 reads CASSYTTPTDTQYF. DNA for the CDR3: TGTGCCAGCAGTTATACGACGCCTACAGATACGCAGTATTTT.

About this clonotype: This may be a read error, as it is one base from a much larger clone. The rearrangement uses TRBV6-5 and TRBJ1-6; 7 bases map to TRBD1. Trimming at V came to 2 bases and at J to 4 bases, leaving 2 bases not matched to a gene. The V gene's germline CDR1 is MNHEY and CDR2 SVGAGI. This CDR3 spans 15 amino acids. The CDR3 region is CASSYGTEYNSPLHF. The CDR3 DNA sequence: TGTGCCAGCAGTTACGGGACAGAGTATAATTCACCCCTCCACTTT.

This chain links TRBV3-1 with TRBJ1-3; D remains ambiguous. Germline values: CDR1 LGHDT, CDR2 YNNKEL (reference sequence). CDR3 length equals 19 residues. Between the trimmed V and J ends, which lost 2 bases and 2 bases, there was a span of 22 bases. The CDR3 sequence: CASSQSLRGRFLTGNTIYF. The CDR3 DNA sequence: TGTGCCAGCAGCCAAAGTCTTCGTGGTCGCTTCCTGACTGGAAACACCATATATTTT.

This chain links TRBV3-1 with TRBJ2-7; D is unresolved. The germline V gene has CDR1 LGHDT and CDR2 YNNKEL (reference sequence). V was shortened by 6 bases and J by 2 bases, with 17 bases between the two germline ends. This CDR3 region has 15 residues. CDR3 sequence reads: CASSPWSPRPYEQYF. CDR3 bases: TGTGCCAGCAGTCCATGGTCGCCCCGGCCCTACGAGCAGTACTTC.

The J gene is TRBJ1-6, the V gene TRBV7-2; no clear D. This CDR3 comprises 15 residues. V lost 5 bases and J lost 5, with 13 bases in between. Germline values: CDR1 SGHTA, CDR2 FQGNSA. CDR3 sequence: CASSPTQGNNSPLHF. As DNA, the CDR3 is TGTGCCAGCAGCCCGACCCAAGGAAATAATTCACCCCTCCACTTT. Looking up the rest from reference TRBV7-2 and TRBJ1-6 gives the full variable domain: GAGVSQSPSNKVTEKGKDVELRCDPISGHTALYWYRQSLGQGLEFLIYFQGNSAPDKSGLPSDRFSAERTGGSVSTLTIQRTQQEDSAVYLCASSPTQGNNSPLHFGNGTRLTVT.

A note on this clonotype: Being one base from a much bigger clone, this may be a read error. The V and J genes are TRBV29-1 and TRBJ2-3; 11 nucleotides agree with TRBD2. The germline CDR1 and CDR2 sequences are SQVTM and ANQGSEA. The junction had 13 bases not matched to a gene; V was cut back by 7 bases and J by 4 bases. This CDR3 region has 16 residues. The DNA for the CDR3 is TGCAGCGGAGCACGACCGGGACTAGCGGCATCAGATACGCAGTATTTT. Translating gives CSGARPGLAASDTQYF.

This clonotype was detected a few times. This rearrangement joins TRBV5-4 to TRBJ1-1, with D possibly TRBD1 on 6 matching bases. Germline CDR1 SGHNT, CDR2 YYREEE (reference sequence). The CDR3 runs to 14 residues. V was trimmed by 1 base and J by 4 bases, leaving 11 bases between them. CDR3 amino acids: CASSLQGQSTEAFF. The CDR3 region has the DNA TGTGCCAGCAGCTTGCAGGGGCAGAGCACTGAAGCTTTCTTT.

Regarding this clonotype: This may stem from a read error, because a much larger clone lies one nucleotide away. The chain recombines TRBV2 with TRBJ2-1; TRBD2 matches 10 bases. This CDR3 has 15 residues. V was clipped by 6 bases and J by 7 bases; unmatched bases: 9. Germline loops: CDR1 SNHLY, CDR2 FYNNEI. The CDR3 sequence is CASRRRAGGSNEQFF. CDR3 DNA sequence: TGTGCCAGCAGGAGACGAGCGGGGGGGTCAAATGAGCAGTTCTTC.

The chain couples TRBV30 to TRBJ2-7; 8 positions agree with TRBD2. V shed 0 bases, J shed 0 bases, and the junction held 7 bases outside the gene matches. CDR1 is GTSNPN, CDR2 SVGIG, per germline (reference sequence). The CDR3 contains 16 residues. The CDR3 loop reads CAWSVAGVSLSYEQYF. The CDR3 coding sequence is TGTGCCTGGAGTGTAGCGGGAGTTAGCCTCTCCTACGAGCAGTACTTC.

This clonotype occurred many times. This chain connects TRBV6-6 to TRBJ1-6; the D gene is possibly TRBD1 (5 bases). CDR1 and CDR2 (germline): MNHNY, SVGAGI (reference sequence). This CDR3 comprises 15 residues. V shed 5 bases and J shed 0 bases, with 8 bases lying between them. The CDR3 DNA is TGTGCCAGCAGTAGGGACGACTCCTATAATTCACCCCTCCACTTT. Translation: CASSRDDSYNSPLHF.

The chain employs TRBV6-6 and TRBJ1-1, with TRBD1 matching over 7 bases. CDR3 length: 16 amino acids. The trim removed 5 bases at V and 4 bases at J, leaving 13 bases unmatched. CDR1 is MNHNY, CDR2 SVGAGI, per germline (reference sequence). CDR3 coding DNA: TGTGCCAGCAGTGGCCCCGGGACAGCTGGGGGCACTGAAGCTTTCTTT. It translates to CASSGPGTAGGTEAFF.

The chain couples TRBV15 to TRBJ2-1; TRBD1 might be the D (5 bases). V lost 8 bases to trimming and J lost 0 bases, with 14 bases between them. The V gene's germline CDR1 is LNHNV and CDR2 YYDKDF (reference sequence). This CDR3 is 15 amino acids long. CDR3 region: CATEDPDSSYNEQFF. Written as DNA, the CDR3 is TGTGCCACCGAGGACCCTGACAGCTCCTACAATGAGCAGTTCTTC. Filled out from reference TRBV15 and TRBJ2-1, the complete variable domain reads DAMVIQNPRYQVTQFGKPVTLSCSQTLNHNVMYWYQQKSSQAPKLLFHYYDKDFNNEADTPDNFQSRRPNTSFCFLDIRSPGLGDTAMYLCATEDPDSSYNEQFFGPGTRLTVL.

At least ten counts were recorded for this clonotype. CDR3 residues: CASSFSPGWDPSYEQYF. The CDR3 coding sequence is TGTGCCAGCAGTTTCAGCCCGGGTTGGGACCCATCCTACGAGCAGTACTTC. V and J are TRBV12-3 or TRBV12-4 and TRBJ2-7; D might be TRBD1 or TRBD2, each matching 5 bases. Trimming took 3 bases from V and 1 from J, leaving 19 bases between them. The CDR3 runs 17 residues.

To note about this clonotype: No conserved phenylalanine or tryptophan ends this CDR3, so it is likely a read error. The chain is built from TRBV7-9 and TRBJ2-3; either TRBD1 or TRBD2 may supply D (5 bases each). CDR1 SEHNR and CDR2 FQNEAQ come from the germline V gene (reference sequence). Trimming pared 1 base from V and 3 bases from J, leaving 11 bases between. The CDR3 runs 15 residues. CDR3 nucleotide sequence: TGTGCCAGCAGCTTAGGAGGTGGGGGAACAGATACGCAGTATTTG. It yields the protein CASSLGGGGTDTQYL.

This clonotype was seen more than once but under ten times. This may be a read error, as it is one base from a much larger clone. The gene calls are TRBV6-1 and TRBJ2-3, with no clear D. Germline V lookup: CDR1 MNHNS, CDR2 SASEGT. CDR3 length: 12 residues. The DNA for the CDR3 is TGTACCAGCAGTGACTCTCAAAATACGCAGTATTTT. It translates to CTSSDSQNTQYF.

This clonotype was detected many times. The chain carries TRBV7-2 and TRBJ2-7, with D perhaps TRBD2 (5 bases). CDR1 is SGHTA, CDR2 FQGNSA, per germline. V was pared by 0 bases and J by 2 bases, with 8 bases between. This CDR3 has 14 amino acids. CDR3 loop: CASSLARETYEQYF. In DNA, the CDR3 is TGTGCCAGCAGCTTAGCGAGGGAAACCTACGAGCAGTACTTC. Complete variable domain (other parts from reference TRBV7-2 and TRBJ2-7): GAGVSQSPSNKVTEKGKDVELRCDPISGHTALYWYRQSLGQGLEFLIYFQGNSAPDKSGLPSDRFSAERTGGSVSTLTIQRTQQEDSAVYLCASSLARETYEQYFGPGTRLTVT.

With regard to this clonotype: Likely a read error: the CDR3 ends without its conserved phenylalanine or tryptophan. It is unclear where the CDR3 begins or ends on the DNA, so no DNA is shown, and the CDR3 is as TCRdb lists it. The CDR3 sequence: CASSLELNYGYTFGS. V is TRBV11-2 and J is TRBJ2-5. The CDR3 is made up of 15 amino acids, end residues included. CDR1 and CDR2 from the germline V gene are SGHAT and FQNNGV.

This clonotype has at least ten counts. The genes are TRBV11-2 and TRBJ2-7; 8 nucleotides agree with TRBD1. Trimming removed 0 bases from V and 3 bases from J; junction bases left unmatched: 4. This CDR3 has 15 amino acids. Germline-derived CDR1 and CDR2 are SGHAT and FQNNGV. The CDR3 reads CASSLDMTGDYEQYF. In DNA form, the CDR3 reads TGTGCCAGCAGCTTAGATATGACAGGGGACTACGAGCAGTACTTC.

This clonotype was counted between two and nine times. One junction end does not reproduce the germline sequence, and a read error may be involved. The chain links TRBV24-1 to TRBJ2-5, with TRBD1 matching 8 bases. The germline gives CDR1 KGHDR, CDR2 SFDVKD. CDR3 size: 15 residues. The CDR3 nucleotides are TGTGCCGCCAGTGATCCGACAGGGGTTAAAGAGACCCAGTACTTC. Amino acids: CAASDPTGVKETQYF.

The chain couples TRBV28 to TRBJ2-1; 8 bases map to TRBD1. The CDR3 length is 14 residues. V lost 7 bases, J lost 12 bases, and 14 bases stayed unmatched. Germline lookup yields CDR1 MDHEN and CDR2 SYDVKM. This CDR3 reads CASITGGGEGGQFF. The CDR3 DNA follows: TGTGCCAGCATTACAGGGGGTGGCGAAGGGGGGCAGTTCTTC.

The sample holds many counts of this clonotype. CDR3 sequence: CASSPGLAGGVYQETQYF. In DNA, the CDR3 is TGTGCCAGCAGCCCGGGACTAGCGGGGGGGGTCTACCAAGAGACCCAGTACTTC. The chain recombines TRBV6-1 with TRBJ2-5, with TRBD2 matching over 16 bases. This CDR3 region has 18 residues. Trimming removed 6 bases from V and 0 bases from J; junction bases left unmatched: 7. Germline CDR1 is MNHNS and CDR2 is SASEGT.

This clonotype appeared many times. The J gene is TRBJ2-1, the V gene TRBV14; D remains unclear. CDR3 length equals 14 residues. Per germline, CDR1 SGHDN and CDR2 FVKESK. V lost 3 bases and J 0 bases, leaving 6 bases between the germline ends. CDR3 sequence (DNA): TGTGCCAGCAGCCAGAGGCTCTCCTACAATGAGCAGTTCTTC. Translated: CASSQRLSYNEQFF. The variable domain in full, completed from reference TRBV14 and TRBJ2-1, reads EAGVTQFPSHSVIEKGQTVTLRCDPISGHDNLYWYRRVMGKEIKFLLHFVKESKQDESGMPNNRFLAERTGGTYSTLKVQPAELEDSGVYFCASSQRLSYNEQFFGPGTRLTVL.

In its sample, this clonotype was seen many times. V usage is TRBV4-2 and J usage is TRBJ2-1; D gene ambiguous. The CDR3 runs 11 residues. Trimming cost V 3 bases and J 12 bases, with 9 bases left between them. Germline loops: CDR1 LGHNA, CDR2 YNFKEQ. The CDR3 coding sequence is TGTGCCAGCAGCCAGACGGGTTTGCAGTTCTTC. Its translation is CASSQTGLQFF.

To note about this clonotype: This could be a read error, since a much larger clone is one nucleotide away. V usage is TRBV12-3 or TRBV12-4 and J usage is TRBJ2-3, with a tentative D call TRBD2 (5 bases). The CDR3 length is 14 residues. The CDR3 bases are TGTGCCAGCAGTCCCCAGGCTAGCACAGATGCGCAGTATTTT. It encodes CASSPQASTDAQYF.

About this clonotype itself: This may be a read error, as it is one base from a much larger clone. CDR3 sequence: CASSYSGRSADTQYF. CDR3 nucleotide sequence: TGTGCCAGCAGTTACTCGGGGCGAAGCGCAGATACGCAGTATTTT. The chain combines TRBV6-5 with TRBJ2-3; TRBD1 might be the D (5 bases). V gave up 0 bases and J gave up 4 bases, with 11 bases separating them. Germline V gene data show CDR1 as MNHEY and CDR2 as SVGAGI. CDR3 length: 15 amino acids.